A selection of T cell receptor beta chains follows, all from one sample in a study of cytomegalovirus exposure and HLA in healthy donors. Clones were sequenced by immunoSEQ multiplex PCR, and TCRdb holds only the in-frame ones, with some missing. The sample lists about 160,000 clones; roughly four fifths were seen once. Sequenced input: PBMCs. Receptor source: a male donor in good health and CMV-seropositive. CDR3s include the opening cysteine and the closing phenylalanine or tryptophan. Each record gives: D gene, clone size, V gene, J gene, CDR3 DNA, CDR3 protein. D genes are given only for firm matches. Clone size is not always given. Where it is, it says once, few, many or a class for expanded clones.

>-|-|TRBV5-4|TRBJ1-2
TGTGCCAGCAGCTTGGGCCGGGGTAGCTATGGCTACACCTTC
CASSLGRGSYGYTF
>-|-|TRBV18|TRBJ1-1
TGTGCCAGCTCACCAACGACTTGGGACACTGAAGCTTTCTTT
CASSPTTWDTEAFF
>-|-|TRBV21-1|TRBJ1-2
TGTGCCAGCAGCTCAACGTCACAACCCCGGGATGGCTACACCTTC
CASSSTSQPRDGYTF
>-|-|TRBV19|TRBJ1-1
TGTGCCAGTAGTACCTCTTTTCGGACTGAAGCTTTCTTT
CASSTSFRTEAFF
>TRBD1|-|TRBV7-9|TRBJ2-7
TGTGCCAGCAGCTTAGTTGGACAGGGGCCTGAAGCGGGAATCTACGAGCAGTACTTC
CASSLVGQGPEAGIYEQYF
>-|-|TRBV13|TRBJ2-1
TGTGCCAGCAGCTCGCTGGGGGCTAGCGGTTACAATGAGCAGTTCTTC
CASSSLGASGYNEQFF
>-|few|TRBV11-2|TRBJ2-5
TGTGCCAGCAGCTTGTACGCAGGGCTCCAAGAGACCCAGTACTTC
CASSLYAGLQETQYF
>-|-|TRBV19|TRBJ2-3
TGTGCCAGTAGTATATCAGGGATAGGTACAGATACGCAGTATTTT
CASSISGIGTDTQYF
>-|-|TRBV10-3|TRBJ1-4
TGTGCCATCAGTGAGTCAAAAGGACAGCATAATGAAAAACTGTTCTTT
CAISESKGQHNEKLFF
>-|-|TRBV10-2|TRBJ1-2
TGCGCCAGCAGTGAGCGGGATAACTATGGCTACACCTTC
CASSERDNYGYTF
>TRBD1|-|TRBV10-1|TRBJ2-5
TGCGCCAGCAGTGGACAGGGGCCGGGGACCCAGTACTTC
CASSGQGPGTQYF
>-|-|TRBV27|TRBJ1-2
TGTGCCAGCAGCATCTTAGGGGGAAATCTGGGCGGCTACACCTTC
CASSILGGNLGGYTF
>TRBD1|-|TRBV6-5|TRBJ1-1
TGTGCCAGCAGCAGACAGGGCACTGAAGCTTTCTTT
CASSRQGTEAFF
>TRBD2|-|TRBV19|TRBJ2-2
TGTGCCAGTAGTATACTAGCGGGGGGACCCACCGGGGAGCTGTTTTTT
CASSILAGGPTGELFF
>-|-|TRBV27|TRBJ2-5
TGTGCCAGCAGTCCGAGAGACTTCGGTACCCAGTACTTC
CASSPRDFGTQYF
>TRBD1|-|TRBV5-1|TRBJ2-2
TGCGCCAGCAGCTTCACCGGGGACAGGGTCACCGGGGAGCTGTTTTTT
CASSFTGDRVTGELFF
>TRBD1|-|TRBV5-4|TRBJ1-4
TGTGCCAGCAGATCGACCGGGACAGGGAGTGAAAAACTGTTTTTT
CASRSTGTGSEKLFF
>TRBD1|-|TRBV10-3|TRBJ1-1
TGTGCCATCAGTGAGTCGAGGGGGCAGACCCGAGGCGAGACTGAAGCTTTCTTT
CAISESRGQTRGETEAFF
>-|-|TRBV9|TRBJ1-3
TGTGCCAGCAGCGTAGATAGCGGGTTCTCTGGAAACACCATATATTTT
CASSVDSGFSGNTIYF